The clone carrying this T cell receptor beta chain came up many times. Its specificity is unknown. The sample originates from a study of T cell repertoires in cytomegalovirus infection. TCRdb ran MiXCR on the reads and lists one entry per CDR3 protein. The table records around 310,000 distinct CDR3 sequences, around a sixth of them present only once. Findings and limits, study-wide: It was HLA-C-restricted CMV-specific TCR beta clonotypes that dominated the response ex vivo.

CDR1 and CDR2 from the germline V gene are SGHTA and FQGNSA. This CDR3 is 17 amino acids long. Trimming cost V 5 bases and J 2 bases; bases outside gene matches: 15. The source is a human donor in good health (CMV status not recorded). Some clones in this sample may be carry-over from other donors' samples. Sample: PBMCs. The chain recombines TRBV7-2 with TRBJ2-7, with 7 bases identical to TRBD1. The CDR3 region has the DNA TGTGCCAGCAGCCGAACCCGACAGGGAACCACCACCTACGAGCAGTACTTC. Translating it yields CASSRTRQGTTTYEQYF.